The sequence of this TCR beta chain was determined in a study of human T cells and chemical hapten exposure. Time point specified: patch test 2, 6 weeks after DPC sensitization. Described treatment: therapeutic diphenylcyclopropenone sensitization with weekly scalp DPC. Germline assignment: CDR1 SGHDN and CDR2 FVKESK. Between the trimmed V and J ends, which lost 5 bases and 1 base, there was a span of 14 bases. This CDR3 has 15 residues. MiXCR, run by TCRdb on the RACE reads, gives a single entry per CDR3 protein. The sample holds 120,000 to 150,000 distinct CDR3 sequences, 10% to 15% seen once. This chain connects TRBV14 to TRBJ2-5; either TRBD1 or TRBD2 may supply D (5 bases each). The input for sequencing was whole blood, taken in connection with sensitization to the hapten diphenylcyclopropenone (DPC). The sequence came from a woman in her forties or fifties with alopecia areata. Some clones in this sample may be carry-over from other donors' samples. The CDR3 protein is CASSATGTSQETQYF. The CDR3 nucleotides are TGTGCCAGCAGCGCGACCGGGACGAGCCAAGAGACCCAGTACTTC. Looking up the rest from reference TRBV14 and TRBJ2-5 gives the full variable domain: EAGVTQFPSHSVIEKGQTVTLRCDPISGHDNLYWYRRVMGKEIKFLLHFVKESKQDESGMPNNRFLAERTGGTYSTLKVQPAELEDSGVYFCASSATGTSQETQYFGPGTRLLVL.